These 20 T cell receptor beta chains came from one sample sequenced in a study of blood T cell repertoires in COVID-19. The assay was immunoSEQ multiplex PCR, and TCRdb's table has in-frame clones only and misses some. Of a few hundred thousand clones listed, nearly 90% are singletons. The specimen sequenced was peripheral blood. These receptors originate from a woman between 35 and 50 years old with COVID-19, enrolled during active disease.

This chain joins TRBV19 and TRBJ2-7; TRBD1 agrees at 8 bases. The J segment lost 6 bases and the V segment lost 5 bases, leaving 9 bases of the junction unmatched. Germline V gene data show CDR1 as LNHDA and CDR2 as SQIVND (reference sequence). The CDR3 loop spans 14 amino acids. The DNA of the CDR3 is TGTGCCAGTAGTTCCGGGCAGGGGGCCCGCGAGCAGTACTTC. Protein: CASSSGQGAREQYF. The full variable domain, rest sourced from reference TRBV19 and TRBJ2-7, is DGGITQSPKYLFRKEGQNVTLSCEQNLNHDAMYWYRQDPGQGLRLIYYSQIVNDFQKGDIAEGYSVSREKKESFPLTVTSAQKNPTAFYLCASSSGQGAREQYFGPGTRLTVT.

This clone turned up a few times. This chain links TRBV7-6 with TRBJ1-5, with TRBD1 matching over 9 bases. Trimming removed 6 bases from V and 3 bases from J; junction bases left unmatched: 6. This CDR3 comprises 15 residues. Germline lookup yields CDR1 SGHVS and CDR2 FNYEAQ. As DNA, the CDR3 is TGTGCCAGCAGTTCGGGACAGGGTCCCAATCAGCCCCAGCATTTT. Translation: CASSSGQGPNQPQHF.

The chain couples TRBV18 to TRBJ1-1, with D maybe TRBD1 (5 bases). This CDR3 has 13 amino acids. Germline V gene sequence: CDR1 KGHSH, CDR2 LQKENI. Trimming pared 4 bases from V and 4 bases from J, leaving 10 bases between. CDR3 bases: TGTGCCAGCTCACGGGGCCAGATCACTGAAGCTTTCTTT. It is translated as CASSRGQITEAFF.

This rearrangement joins TRBV27 to TRBJ2-7; 16 positions agree with TRBD2. Germline V gene data show CDR1 as MNHEY and CDR2 as SMNVEV (reference sequence). CDR3 size: 18 residues. V was clipped by 2 bases and J by 4 bases; unmatched bases: 8. This chain's CDR3 is CASSLMGLAGGQGYEQYF. CDR3 coding DNA: TGTGCCAGCAGTTTAATGGGACTAGCGGGAGGGCAGGGTTACGAGCAGTACTTC.

This sequence joins TRBV19 and TRBJ1-6, with 9 positions matching TRBD1. CDR1 and CDR2 (germline): LNHDA, SQIVND (reference sequence). The length of the CDR3 is 16 residues. Trimming at V came to 6 bases and at J to 4 bases, leaving 7 bases not matched to a gene. CDR3 in DNA: TGTGCCAGTAGCCTCCTACAGGGGGCTTATAATTCACCCCTCCACTTT. This codes for CASSLLQGAYNSPLHF.

The CDR3: CASSAYPGGGETQYF. The CDR3 bases are TGTGCCAGCAGCGCGTATCCAGGCGGAGGTGAGACCCAGTACTTC. V and J are TRBV9 and TRBJ2-5, with D possibly being TRBD2 (5 bases). The CDR3 totals 15 residues. The V gene's germline CDR1 is SGDLS and CDR2 YYNGEE. Between the trimmed V and J ends, which lost 3 bases and 5 bases, there was a span of 17 bases.

V usage is TRBV6-1 and J usage is TRBJ1-2; TRBD1 is a possible D gene (5 bases). The CDR3 totals 20 residues. Germline CDR1 and CDR2: MNHNS and SASEGT. With 1 base removed from V and 4 bases from J, the gap between germline ends came to 28 bases. CDR3 region: CASSEGVGRDSVGKSYGYTF. Written as DNA, the CDR3 is TGTGCCAGCAGTGAAGGGGTGGGCCGCGACAGTGTAGGGAAAAGCTATGGCTACACCTTC.

This clone was observed a handful of times. This chain connects TRBV29-1 to TRBJ1-2; TRBD1 is a possible D gene (6 bases). Trimming took 6 bases from V and 8 from J, leaving 16 bases between them. This CDR3 spans 12 amino acids. The germline V gene encodes CDR1 SQVTM and CDR2 ANQGSEA. The CDR3 spells CSVRAQGKGYTF. The CDR3 DNA sequence: TGCAGCGTCCGGGCCCAGGGGAAGGGCTACACCTTC.

The gene calls are TRBV9 and TRBJ2-5, with TRBD1 matching over 9 bases. J gave up 4 bases and V 4 bases, and 8 bases lay outside the gene matches. Germline values: CDR1 SGDLS, CDR2 YYNGEE. The length of the CDR3 is 15 residues. CDR3 protein: CASSPVQGARETQYF. The DNA of the CDR3 is TGTGCCAGCAGCCCGGTACAGGGGGCAAGAGAGACCCAGTACTTC.

CDR3: CASSVDPAGGIYNEQFF. Here the CDR3 DNA reads TGTGCCAGCAGCGTAGATCCAGCGGGGGGGATATACAATGAGCAGTTCTTC. The chain carries TRBV9 and TRBJ2-1; 10 bases agree with TRBD2. The junction had 7 bases not matched to a gene; V was cut back by 0 bases and J by 4 bases. In germline, CDR1 is SGDLS, CDR2 YYNGEE. The CDR3 runs to 17 residues.

This clone was recorded once. The genes are TRBV4-2 and TRBJ2-2, with TRBD2 identical over 12 bases. The germline V gene encodes CDR1 LGHNA and CDR2 YNFKEQ. The CDR3 totals 17 residues. Trimming cost V 4 bases and J 7 bases; bases outside gene matches: 10. The CDR3 nucleotides are TGTGCCAGCAGCCCCCAGCTAGCGGGGGGGCCTGGCGGGGAGCTGTTTTTT. It translates to CASSPQLAGGPGGELFF.

This rearrangement joins TRBV6-1 to TRBJ2-7; D gene uncertain. V was clipped by 0 bases and J by 3 bases, with 12 bases between them. Germline CDR1 MNHNS, CDR2 SASEGT. The CDR3 length is 15 residues. The CDR3 sequence is CASSEAHGGVYEQYF. As DNA, the CDR3 is TGTGCCAGCAGTGAAGCGCACGGCGGAGTCTACGAGCAGTACTTC.

V gene TRBV7-2 combines with J gene TRBJ1-4; D gene unclear. CDR1 is SGHTA, CDR2 FQGNSA, per germline. This CDR3 contains 11 residues. V lost 2 bases to trimming and J lost 10 bases, with 5 bases between them. The CDR3: CASSLSRKLFF. As DNA, the CDR3 is TGTGCCAGCAGCTTATCCCGAAAACTGTTTTTT. Full variable domain (missing parts from reference TRBV7-2 and TRBJ1-4): GAGVSQSPSNKVTEKGKDVELRCDPISGHTALYWYRQSLGQGLEFLIYFQGNSAPDKSGLPSDRFSAERTGGSVSTLTIQRTQQEDSAVYLCASSLSRKLFFGSGTQLSVL.

V is TRBV7-8 and J is TRBJ1-5; D unresolved. The germline V and J ends were trimmed by 4 bases and 1 base, with 11 bases remaining between them. Germline V gene data show CDR1 as SGHVS and CDR2 as FQNEAQ. This CDR3 contains 15 residues. The CDR3 reads CASSSSSLSNQPQHF. The CDR3 nucleotides read TGTGCCAGCAGCTCCTCGTCCCTGAGCAATCAGCCCCAGCATTTT.

V and J are TRBV28 and TRBJ1-1; D perhaps matches TRBD1 (6 bases). V was clipped by 5 bases and J by 3 bases, with 16 bases between them. CDR1 is MDHEN, CDR2 SYDVKM, per germline. The CDR3 sequence is 15 residues long. DNA of the CDR3: TGTGCCAGCAGTAACCGGGACAAGGGCTACACTGAAGCTTTCTTT. Translating gives CASSNRDKGYTEAFF.

V gene TRBV2 combines with J gene TRBJ1-6, with TRBD1 identical over 7 bases. The germline V gene encodes CDR1 SNHLY and CDR2 FYNNEI. The V and J ends lost 6 bases and 6 bases, in that order; junction bases with no gene match: 8. The CDR3 is 15 amino acids. The CDR3 nucleotides read TGTGCCAGCAGGCGGAATTGGGACAGTAATTCACCCCTCCACTTT. Amino acid sequence: CASRRNWDSNSPLHF. Variable domain in full (rest from reference TRBV2 and TRBJ1-6): EPEVTQTPSHQVTQMGQEVILRCVPISNHLYFYWYRQILGQKVEFLVSFYNNEISEKSEIFDDQFSVERPDGSNFTLKIRSTKLEDSAMYFCASRRNWDSNSPLHFGNGTRLTVT.

This chain links TRBV7-9 with TRBJ2-7, with a tentative D call TRBD1 (5 bases). Trimming removed 5 bases from V and 3 bases from J, with 17 bases in between. The CDR3 is made up of 15 amino acids. Germline CDR1 reads SEHNR; CDR2 reads FQNEAQ (reference sequence). CDR3 DNA sequence: TGTGCCAGCAGCGCCCTTTCAGGACAACGCTACGAGCAGTACTTC. It codes for CASSALSGQRYEQYF.

This chain joins TRBV28 and TRBJ1-1; D gene uncertain. Germline V gene sequence: CDR1 MDHEN, CDR2 SYDVKM. The CDR3 is made up of 13 amino acids. V dropped 7 bases and J dropped 1 base, with 10 bases sitting between them. CDR3 in amino acids: CASNGVWNTEAFF. CDR3 nucleotide sequence: TGTGCCAGCAACGGGGTTTGGAACACTGAAGCTTTCTTT.

V and J are TRBV30 and TRBJ1-1; TRBD1 aligns across 7 bases. The CDR3 has 13 residues. CDR1 GTSNPN and CDR2 SVGIG come from the germline V gene (reference sequence). J lost 3 bases, V lost 4 bases, and 5 bases had no gene match. The CDR3 DNA reads TGTGCCTGGACTGCGACAGGGTACACTGAAGCTTTCTTT. It specifies CAWTATGYTEAFF. Full variable domain (missing parts from reference TRBV30 and TRBJ1-1): SQTIHQWPATLVQPVGSPLSLECTVEGTSNPNLYWYRQAAGRGLQLLFYSVGIGQISSEVPQNLSASRPQDRQFILSSKKLLLSDSGFYLCAWTATGYTEAFFGQGTRLTVV.

The rearrangement uses TRBV5-1 and TRBJ2-2; tentative D call: TRBD2 (5 bases). Germline assignment: CDR1 SGHRS and CDR2 YFSETQ. Between the trimmed V and J ends, which lost 0 bases and 3 bases, there was a span of 12 bases. The CDR3 runs to 16 residues. DNA of the CDR3: TGCGCCAGCAGCTTGGCTAGCCGGAGACACACCGGGGAGCTGTTTTTT. Encoded protein: CASSLASRRHTGELFF.